This T cell receptor (beta chain) was identified during a study of T-cell reconstitution after alpha-beta-depleted transplantation in children. Molecular barcoding with unique molecular identifiers was used for the TCRbeta library. Via MiXCR, TCRdb re-called the PCR reads, giving one row per CDR3 protein. Of more than 550,000 distinct CDR3 sequences listed, about 11% are singletons. This CDR3 is 17 amino acids long. Looked up from germline, CDR1 is SNHLY and CDR2 is FYNNEI. V shed 6 bases and J 5 bases; nucleotides not matched to a gene: 14. The sequence derives from a human donor who donated a stem cell graft to a child with acute myeloid leukemia. The sequencing here drew on PBMCs from the stem cell graft donor, taken from the stem cell graft. The chain combines TRBV2 with TRBJ2-5, with 11 bases lining up with TRBD2. The CDR3: CASRPGLADFGGETQYF. DNA for the CDR3: TGTGCCAGCAGACCGGGACTAGCGGACTTTGGGGGGGAGACCCAGTACTTC.